This is a list of T cell receptor beta chains from one sample in a study of shared T cell receptors in the human thymus. TCRdb's table, derived via immunoSEQ multiplex PCR, lists solely in-frame clones and lacks some. Here the sample spans under 450,000 clones, more than 85% being singletons. Sequencing was performed on thymocytes. All receptors derive from a human donor. CDR3s include the opening cysteine and the closing phenylalanine or tryptophan. The order of the fields is J gene, V gene, D gene, clone size, CDR3 protein, CDR3 DNA. The D gene is left open where the match is weak. The size entry is marked missing in some rows and otherwise reads once, few, many or a size class.

TRBJ2-7 | TRBV11-2 | TRBD1 | - | CASSSIWDRGINEQYF | TGTGCCAGCAGCTCGATCTGGGACAGGGGTATCAACGAGCAGTACTTC
TRBJ2-2 | TRBV5-1 | TRBD1 | - | CASSEVGQENTGELFF | TGCGCCAGCAGCGAAGTGGGACAGGAGAACACCGGGGAGCTGTTTTTT
TRBJ1-3 | TRBV27 | - | - | CASSSGPIGGNTIYF | TGTGCCAGCAGTTCGGGACCTATAGGGGGAAACACCATATATTTT
TRBJ2-7 | TRBV10-2 | TRBD1 | - | CASSESRTGDSYEQYF | TGCGCCAGCAGTGAGTCGAGAACAGGGGACTCCTACGAGCAGTACTTC
TRBJ2-3 | TRBV15 | - | - | CATSPLGRRYTQYF | TGTGCCACCAGCCCTCTAGGACGGAGATATACGCAGTATTTT
TRBJ2-1 | TRBV9 | - | - | CASSVATRGEQFF | TGTGCCAGCAGCGTAGCTACCAGGGGTGAGCAGTTCTTC
TRBJ2-3 | TRBV28 | TRBD2 | - | CASSLGRLAWTDTQYF | TGTGCCAGCAGTTTGGGGCGACTAGCGTGGACAGATACGCAGTATTTT
TRBJ2-2 | TRBV4-3 | TRBD1 | once | CASSGPQGAENTGELFF | TGCGCCAGCAGCGGACCCCAGGGGGCGGAGAACACCGGGGAGCTGTTTTTT
TRBJ1-5 | TRBV28 | TRBD1 | - | CASSSPTGRVQPQHF | TGTGCCAGCAGTTCGCCGACAGGGAGGGTTCAGCCCCAGCATTTT
TRBJ2-7 | TRBV5-1 | TRBD1 | - | CASSLSQGGDYEQYF | TGCGCCAGCAGCTTGAGTCAAGGGGGCGACTACGAGCAGTACTTC
TRBJ1-1 | TRBV27 | TRBD1 | few | CASSLKTGDHTEAFF | TGTGCCAGCAGTTTAAAGACAGGGGACCACACTGAAGCTTTCTTT
TRBJ2-7 | TRBV4-2 | - | - | CASSQDLRPASACYEQYF | TGTGCCAGCAGCCAAGATCTTCGGCCCGCTAGCGCCTGTTACGAGCAGTACTTC
TRBJ2-4 | TRBV11-2 | TRBD2 | - | CASSHREAGADLAKNIQYF | TGTGCCAGCAGCCACAGGGAAGCGGGAGCGGACTTAGCCAAAAACATTCAGTACTTC
TRBJ1-5 | TRBV7-8 | - | few | CASSLEGGDSNQPQHF | TGTGCCAGCAGCTTAGAGGGGGGGGATAGCAATCAGCCCCAGCATTTT
TRBJ1-4 | TRBV25-1 | TRBD1 | few | CASSVSGGDEKLFF | TGTGCCAGCAGCGTATCAGGGGGGGATGAAAAACTGTTTTTT
TRBJ2-7 | TRBV10-3 | - | once | CAITINRSSYEQYF | TGTGCCATCACTATAAACAGGAGTTCCTACGAGCAGTACTTC
TRBJ2-3 | TRBV18 | - | - | CASSPSTSTVADTQYF | TGTGCCAGCTCACCTTCGACTAGTACGGTCGCAGATACGCAGTATTTT
TRBJ2-1 | TRBV9 | - | once | CASSFRDDNEQFF | TGTGCCAGCAGCTTCCGGGACGACAATGAGCAGTTCTTC
TRBJ1-1 | TRBV19 | TRBD1 | - | CASSTDRGYTEAFF | TGTGCCAGTAGCACCGACAGGGGGTATACTGAAGCTTTCTTT
TRBJ1-1 | TRBV5-1 | - | - | CASSHTQTEAFF | TGCGCCAGCAGCCACACTCAGACTGAAGCTTTCTTT
TRBJ2-1 | TRBV6-5 | - | once | CASSYFAGRGHNEQFF | TGTGCCAGCAGTTACTTCGCAGGGCGTGGGCACAATGAGCAGTTCTTC